This is a list of T cell receptor beta chains from one sample in a study of CD4 and CD8 cells across lung adenocarcinoma regions. TCRdb reanalysed the PCR reads using MiXCR and keeps one entry per CDR3 protein. The sample gives roughly 6,500 distinct CDR3 sequences, roughly 48% of which show up once; around 30% is in the top ten. Sequenced: CD4+ T cells from the center of a lung tumor. The receptor source for this set is a female donor with lung adenocarcinoma. The CD4 and CD8 labels of this study may be unreliable. Both conserved end residues are trimmed from each CDR3. Fields, in order: D gene, V gene, J gene, CDR3 protein. D genes are given only for firm matches.

.,TRBV6-1,TRBJ1-4,ASSEYRGGTEKLF
TRBD2,TRBV6-5,TRBJ2-1,ASSYSGLAGVYNEQF
.,TRBV6-1,TRBJ2-3,ASSGLVGTDTQY
.,TRBV3-1,TRBJ2-1,ASSVGGQREQF
.,TRBV6-5,TRBJ2-3,ASSYQSPSTDTQY
.,TRBV3-1,TRBJ2-7,ASSHWGAGRYEQY
.,TRBV27,TRBJ2-5,ASSSPEATQL
TRBD2,TRBV27,TRBJ2-3,ASSPPGGEDTQY
.,TRBV6-2/TRBV6-3,TRBJ2-5,ASRSTVRETQY
TRBD2,TRBV25-1,TRBJ2-3,ASSTGGGAKDTQY
TRBD2,TRBV6-5,TRBJ2-3,ASSLRGGSGGVADTQY
.,TRBV6-1,TRBJ2-1,ASTGYNEQF
.,TRBV6-2/TRBV6-3,TRBJ2-1,ASSSDSYNEQF
.,TRBV11-2,TRBJ1-6,ASSFGPRGGPYNSPLH
.,TRBV6-1,TRBJ1-4,ASSERGRGEKLF
.,TRBV6-1,TRBJ2-1,ASRAVSSYREQF
TRBD2,TRBV12-3/TRBV12-4,TRBJ2-5,ASSSGRLETQY
.,TRBV6-4,TRBJ2-1,ASSVTPENEQF
TRBD2,TRBV11-3,TRBJ2-1,ASSLVGTSRWNEQF
.,TRBV10-2,TRBJ1-2,ASSEFLDPRGYT
TRBD1,TRBV10-1,TRBJ2-1,ASSPGQGADEQF
.,TRBV7-8,TRBJ1-1,ASSHVEVEAF
.,TRBV10-3,.,ATQGKGGAYEQY
.,TRBV6-4,TRBJ2-3,ASSEGAPGTDTQY
TRBD2,TRBV25-1,TRBJ2-3,AGGTGGGAGETQY